This record concerns one T cell receptor beta chain sequence. Antigen unknown. The record originates from a study of cytomegalovirus exposure and HLA in healthy donors. Assay: immunoSEQ multiplex PCR; the TCRdb copy retains only in-frame clones and omits some. The sample lists 150,000 or so clones; around 89% were seen once. Findings and limits, study-wide: Confirmation was obtained in vitro that three CMV-associated chains are specific for CMV antigens. The classifier, whose performance was assessed in both the original and validation cohorts, reportedly diagnosed cytomegalovirus status with high specificity and sensitivity.

Germline V gene data show CDR1 as SGDLS and CDR2 as YYNGEE. The length of the CDR3 is 12 residues. The specimen was PBMCs. V gene TRBV9 combines with J gene TRBJ2-5; D gene ambiguous. Near its end, the DNA agrees better with TRBJ2-7, so the J call may be wrong. The clonotype originates from a woman in her twenties or thirties in good health and CMV-seropositive. CDR3 sequence reads: CASSLGLGEQYF. Here the CDR3 DNA reads TGTGCCAGCAGCTTAGGCCTGGGCGAGCAGTACTTC.